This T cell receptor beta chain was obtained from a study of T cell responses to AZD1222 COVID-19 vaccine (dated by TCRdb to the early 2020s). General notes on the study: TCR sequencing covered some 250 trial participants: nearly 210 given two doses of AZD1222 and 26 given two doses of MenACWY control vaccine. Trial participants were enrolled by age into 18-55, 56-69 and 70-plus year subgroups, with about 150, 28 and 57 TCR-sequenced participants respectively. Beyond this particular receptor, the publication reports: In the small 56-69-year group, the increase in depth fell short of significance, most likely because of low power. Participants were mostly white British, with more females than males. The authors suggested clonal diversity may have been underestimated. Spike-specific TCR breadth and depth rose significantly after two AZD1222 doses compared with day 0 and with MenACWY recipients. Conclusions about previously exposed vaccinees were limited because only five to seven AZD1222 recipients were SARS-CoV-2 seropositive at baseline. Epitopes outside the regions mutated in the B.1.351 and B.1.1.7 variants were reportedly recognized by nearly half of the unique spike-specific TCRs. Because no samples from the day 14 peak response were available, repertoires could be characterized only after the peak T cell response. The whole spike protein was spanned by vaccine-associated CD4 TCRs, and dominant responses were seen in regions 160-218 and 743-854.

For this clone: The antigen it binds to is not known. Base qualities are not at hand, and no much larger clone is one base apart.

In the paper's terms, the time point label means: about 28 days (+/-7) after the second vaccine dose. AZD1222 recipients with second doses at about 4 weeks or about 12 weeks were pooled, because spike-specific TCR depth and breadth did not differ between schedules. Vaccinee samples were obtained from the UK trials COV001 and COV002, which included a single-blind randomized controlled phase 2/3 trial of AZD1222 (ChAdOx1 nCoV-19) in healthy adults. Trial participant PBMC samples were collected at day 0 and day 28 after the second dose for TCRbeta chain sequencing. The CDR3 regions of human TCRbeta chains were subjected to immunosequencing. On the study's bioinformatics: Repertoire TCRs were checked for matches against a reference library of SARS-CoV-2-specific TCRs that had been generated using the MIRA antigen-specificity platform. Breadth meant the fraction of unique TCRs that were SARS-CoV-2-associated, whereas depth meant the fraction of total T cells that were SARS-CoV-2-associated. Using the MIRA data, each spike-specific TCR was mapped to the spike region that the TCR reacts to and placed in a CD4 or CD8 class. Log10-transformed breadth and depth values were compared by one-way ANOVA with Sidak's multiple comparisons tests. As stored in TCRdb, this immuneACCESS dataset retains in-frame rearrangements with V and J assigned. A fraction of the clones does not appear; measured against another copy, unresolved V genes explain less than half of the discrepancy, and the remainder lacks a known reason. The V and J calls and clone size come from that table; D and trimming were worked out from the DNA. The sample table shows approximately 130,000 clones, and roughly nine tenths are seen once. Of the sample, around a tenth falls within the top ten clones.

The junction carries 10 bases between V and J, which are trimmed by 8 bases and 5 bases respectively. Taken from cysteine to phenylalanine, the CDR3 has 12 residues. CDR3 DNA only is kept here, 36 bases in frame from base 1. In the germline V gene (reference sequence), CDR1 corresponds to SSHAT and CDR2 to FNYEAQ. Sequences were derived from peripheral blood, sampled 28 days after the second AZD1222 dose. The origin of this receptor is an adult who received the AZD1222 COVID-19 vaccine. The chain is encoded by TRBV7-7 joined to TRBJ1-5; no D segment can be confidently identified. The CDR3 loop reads CASDRADQPQHF. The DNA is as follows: TGTGCCAGCGACCGGGCCGATCAGCCCCAGCATTTT.